This T cell receptor (beta chain) was identified in a study of cytomegalovirus exposure and HLA in healthy donors. The PCR employed 60 Vbeta primers together with 13 Jbeta primers. TCRdb's copy holds only in-frame clones and misses some; the assay was immunoSEQ multiplex PCR. The sample shows under 200,000 clones, roughly 74% of them seen only once. Findings and limits, study-wide: When analyzed later, the rates of TCR association showed variation by HLA locus, with DRB1 the most and HLA-C the fewest. Accurate HLA-A and HLA-B prediction from TCR beta sequences was reported for most subjects.

In regard to this clone: Its matching antigen is unknown.

The TCR was taken from a woman aged 25 to 39 in good health and CMV-seronegative. The sequencing sample was made of PBMCs.

CDR3 region: CASSFGGVRGRGAYGYTF. DNA of the CDR3: TGTGCCAGCAGTTTTGGGGGCGTGCGGGGGAGGGGTGCCTATGGCTACACCTTC. The chain combines TRBV27 with TRBJ1-2; perhaps TRBD1 as D (6 bases). The CDR3 consists of 18 residues. The germline V gene encodes CDR1 MNHEY and CDR2 SMNVEV (reference sequence). V was cut by 3 bases and J by 4 bases, with 24 bases left in between.